This T cell receptor beta chain was observed in a study of neurological immune-mediated disorders. Study conclusions and caveats: Private repertoires in all groups were suggested by the finding that expanded clones across subjects shared no CDR3 amino acid sequences.

Germline CDR1 MNHEY, CDR2 SVGEGT. V trimming: 5 bases; J trimming: 0 bases; junction bases outside the gene matches: 5. This CDR3 has 16 amino acids. The cDNA was generated by 5'RACE with 10-nucleotide random UMIs. TCRdb reprocessed the 5' RACE reads via MiXCR and lists one record per CDR3 protein. The sample yields 20,000 to 25,000 distinct CDR3 sequences, about 15% seen once. This clonotype was counted ten times or more. The target antigen is unknown. Unsorted libraries were generated from 2 million PBMCs. These cells had been stored in RNAlater at -80 C. The sequenced material came from PBMCs. The receptor was derived from a female donor with HTLV-1-associated myelopathy (HAM/TSP). The chain has TRBV6-2 or TRBV6-3 and TRBJ2-7, with 12 positions matching TRBD2. CDR3 loop: CASSSGLAGYSYEQYF. CDR3 in DNA: TGTGCCAGCAGTAGCGGACTAGCGGGGTACTCCTACGAGCAGTACTTC.